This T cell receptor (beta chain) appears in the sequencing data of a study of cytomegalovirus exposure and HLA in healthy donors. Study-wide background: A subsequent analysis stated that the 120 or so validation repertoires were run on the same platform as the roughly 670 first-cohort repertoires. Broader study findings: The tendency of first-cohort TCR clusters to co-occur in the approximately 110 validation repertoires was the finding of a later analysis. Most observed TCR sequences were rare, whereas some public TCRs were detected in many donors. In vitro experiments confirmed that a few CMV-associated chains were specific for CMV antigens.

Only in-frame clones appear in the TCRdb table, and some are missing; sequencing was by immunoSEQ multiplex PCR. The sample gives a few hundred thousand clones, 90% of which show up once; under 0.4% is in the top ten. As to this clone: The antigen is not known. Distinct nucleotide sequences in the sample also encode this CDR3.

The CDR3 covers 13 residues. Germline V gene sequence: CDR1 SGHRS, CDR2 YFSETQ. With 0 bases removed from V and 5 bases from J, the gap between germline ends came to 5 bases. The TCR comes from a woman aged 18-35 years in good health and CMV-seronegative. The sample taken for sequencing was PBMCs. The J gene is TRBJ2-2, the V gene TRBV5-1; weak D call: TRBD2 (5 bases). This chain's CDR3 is CASSLAGTGELFF. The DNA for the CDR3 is TGCGCCAGCAGCTTGGCGGGAACCGGGGAGCTGTTTTTT.